This passage covers 32 T cell receptor beta chains from one sample sequenced in a study of regulatory T cells in long-lasting Graves disease. This sample's time point: newly diagnosed GD, antithyroid drugs for less than 3 months. RNA isolated from PBMCs was used to make the TCR library. iRepertoire HTBI primers and Arm-PCR of CDR3 regions built TCR beta libraries. Each CDR3 protein gets one entry after TCRdb re-called the multiplex PCR reads with MiXCR. The top ten clones hold about a sixth of a sample with 350,000 to 450,000 distinct CDR3 sequences, 15% of them seen once. This sample also appeared in a second study, on T cells in Graves' hyperthyroidism and ophthalmopathy.

The sample here was peripheral blood mononuclear cells (PBMCs), taken at new diagnosis, from a patient treated with antithyroid drugs. The receptors originated from a woman in her twenties or thirties with Graves disease.

This clonotype was observed a few times. The genes are TRBV5-6 and TRBJ2-1, with TRBD2 matching over 9 bases. Germline trimming cut 1 base from V and 7 bases from J; bases unmatched to any gene: 6. This CDR3 is built from 15 residues. The germline gives CDR1 SGHDT, CDR2 YYEEEE. CDR3 in amino acids: CASSLPAGGLNEQFF. CDR3 in DNA: TGTGCCAGCAGCTTGCCAGCGGGAGGTTTGAATGAGCAGTTCTTC.

The chain links TRBV28 to TRBJ1-6; D may be TRBD1 (6 bases). The CDR3 is 14 residues long. Germline V gives CDR1 MDHEN, CDR2 SYDVKM. The V end was cut by 10 bases, the J end by 4 bases, with 14 bases between. The CDR3 sequence is CATYSGVYNSPLHF. The CDR3 DNA reads TGTGCCACCTATTCAGGGGTATATAATTCACCCCTCCACTTT.

The chain combines TRBV4-1 with TRBJ2-1; no firm D call. The CDR3 consists of 16 residues. Germline values: CDR1 MGHRA, CDR2 YSYEKL. V was clipped by 1 base and J by 8 bases, with 18 bases between them. Written as DNA, the CDR3 is TGCGCCAGCAGCCAAGTCTTCTCGGCATCAGAGTATGAGCAGTTCTTC. Translated: CASSQVFSASEYEQFF.

This chain links TRBV6-2 or TRBV6-3 with TRBJ2-5; D is uncertain. Germline V gives CDR1 MNHEY, CDR2 SVGEGT. This CDR3 is 12 amino acids long. With 7 bases removed from V and 2 bases from J, the gap between germline ends came to 8 bases. DNA of the CDR3: TGTGCCAGCATGAACAGACAAGAGACCCAGTACTTC. It yields the protein CASMNRQETQYF.

The J gene is TRBJ1-2, the V gene TRBV6-2 or TRBV6-3; D perhaps matches TRBD1 (5 bases). CDR3 length: 16 residues. Germline CDR1 is MNHEY and CDR2 is SVGEGT. With 6 bases removed from V and 2 bases from J, the gap between germline ends came to 19 bases. CDR3 in amino acids: CASSFGAIGDNYGYTF. The CDR3 DNA follows: TGTGCCAGCAGCTTCGGGGCTATTGGGGACAACTATGGCTACACCTTC.

This clonotype was detected ten times or more. The rearrangement links TRBV5-6 to TRBJ1-5; D remains unclear. The CDR3 contains 15 residues. Germline V CDR1 and CDR2: SGHDT, YYEEEE. Between the trimmed V and J ends, which lost 3 bases and 3 bases, there was a span of 13 bases. Here the CDR3 DNA reads TGTGCCAGCAGCTGGGGAACGGGAGCCAATCAGCCCCAGCATTTT. Protein sequence: CASSWGTGANQPQHF.

This chain connects TRBV5-1 to TRBJ2-6; D is possibly TRBD1 (5 bases). Germline V lookup: CDR1 SGHRS, CDR2 YFSETQ. The CDR3 is made up of 17 amino acids. Trimming shortened V by 3 bases and J by 0 bases, and 13 bases separated the two germline ends. For the CDR3, the DNA is TGCGCCAGCAGCTGGAATACCCAGGGCTCTGGGGCCAACGTCCTGACTTTC. Translating gives CASSWNTQGSGANVLTF.

The CDR3 reads CASSSSGGGGNTEAFF. CDR3 DNA sequence: TGTGCCAGCAGCTCCTCAGGGGGCGGCGGGAACACTGAAGCTTTCTTT. The genes are TRBV7-9 and TRBJ1-1; TRBD1 aligns across 8 bases. J gave up 1 base and V 4 bases, and 8 bases lay outside the gene matches. The CDR3 is 16 residues long. From germline, CDR1 is SEHNR and CDR2 FQNEAQ (reference sequence).

This clonotype came up a few times. The chain carries TRBV9 and TRBJ2-3; no clear D gene. V dropped 0 bases and J dropped 3 bases, with 14 bases sitting between them. Per germline, CDR1 SGDLS and CDR2 YYNGEE. There are 16 residues in the CDR3. CDR3 in DNA: TGTGCCAGCAGCGTAGGGGCTACTTTGGGGACAGATACGCAGTATTTT. Amino acid sequence: CASSVGATLGTDTQYF.

This chain connects TRBV19 to TRBJ2-7; 7 positions agree with TRBD2. The germline V gene has CDR1 LNHDA and CDR2 SQIVND (reference sequence). After removal of 6 bases from V and 2 bases from J, the junction contained 7 bases not matched to a gene. There are 14 residues in the CDR3. This CDR3 reads CASRSSGATYEQYF. In DNA form, the CDR3 reads TGTGCCAGTAGGTCTAGCGGAGCAACCTACGAGCAGTACTTC.

This clonotype came up many times. The rearrangement links TRBV6-1 to TRBJ1-1; 10 positions match TRBD1. Germline lookup yields CDR1 MNHNS and CDR2 SASEGT. The trim removed 1 base at V and 5 bases at J, leaving 4 bases unmatched. CDR3 length: 15 amino acids. The DNA for the CDR3 is TGTGCCAGCAGTGAAGAGGGACAGGGGTGGACTGAAGCTTTCTTT. Translated: CASSEEGQGWTEAFF.

CDR3 coding DNA: TGTGCCAGCAGCCCCAGCGGGAGGGCCGGCGAGCAGTACTTC. This gives the protein CASSPSGRAGEQYF. This sequence joins TRBV9 and TRBJ2-7; TRBD2 agrees at 10 bases. Germline V gives CDR1 SGDLS, CDR2 YYNGEE. Unmatched junction bases numbered 7, after V lost 4 bases and J lost 6 bases. The CDR3 is 14 amino acids.

This clonotype occurred many times. The genes are TRBV13 and TRBJ2-3, with a tentative D call TRBD2 (5 bases). V gave up 3 bases and J gave up 8 bases, with 6 bases separating them. CDR1 PRHDT and CDR2 FYEKMQ come from the germline V gene (reference sequence). This CDR3 has 11 amino acids. CDR3 nucleotide sequence: TGTGCCAGCAGCTTGGCGGGTACGCAGTATTTT. Translating gives CASSLAGTQYF.

V usage is TRBV27 and J usage is TRBJ2-7; D perhaps matches TRBD1 (6 bases). The germline CDR1 and CDR2 sequences are MNHEY and SMNVEV (reference sequence). The CDR3 sequence is 17 residues long. V shed 5 bases and J shed 2 bases, with 22 bases lying between them. CDR3: CASSEPPGTLLTYEQYF. CDR3 nucleotide sequence: TGTGCCAGCAGTGAACCACCCGGGACACTCCTTACCTACGAGCAGTACTTC.

The chain has TRBV6-2 or TRBV6-3 and TRBJ1-6, with 8 bases identical to TRBD1. The junction had 11 bases not matched to a gene; V was cut back by 0 bases and J by 10 bases. In germline, CDR1 is MNHEY, CDR2 SVGEGT. The CDR3 runs to 17 residues. This CDR3 is CASSYSNQDRVFSPLHF. The CDR3 DNA reads as TGTGCCAGCAGTTACTCGAACCAGGACAGGGTTTTCTCACCCCTCCACTTT.

This clonotype was seen ten or more times. This rearrangement joins TRBV18 to TRBJ2-1; 10 nucleotides line up with TRBD2. This CDR3 is 16 amino acids long. With V trimmed by 3 bases and J by 8 bases, 10 bases remained unmatched. Per the germline V gene, CDR1 is KGHSH and CDR2 is LQKENI. CDR3: CASSPRLAGDGDEQFF. The CDR3 nucleotides are TGTGCCAGCTCACCCCGGCTAGCGGGAGATGGGGATGAGCAGTTCTTC. The whole variable domain, filled in from reference TRBV18 and TRBJ2-1, reads NAGVMQNPRHLVRRRGQEARLRCSPMKGHSHVYWYRQLPEEGLKFMVYLQKENIIDESGMPKERFSAEFPKEGPSILRIQQVVRGDSAAYFCASSPRLAGDGDEQFFGPGTRLTVL.

At least ten counts were recorded for this clonotype. The chain has TRBV5-1 and TRBJ2-3, with TRBD2 matching over 14 bases. The CDR3 loop spans 15 amino acids. Germline V lookup: CDR1 SGHRS, CDR2 YFSETQ. V was clipped by 4 bases and J by 6 bases; unmatched bases: 4. The CDR3 loop is CASSRTSGRSDTQYF. The CDR3, as DNA: TGCGCCAGCAGCCGGACTAGCGGGAGGTCTGATACGCAGTATTTT.

About this clonotype: A much larger clone sits a single nucleotide away, making a read error possible. V and J are TRBV4-1 and TRBJ2-1; the D gene is possibly TRBD1 (6 bases). Trimming took 0 bases from V and 10 from J, leaving 19 bases between them. From germline, CDR1 is MGHRA and CDR2 YSYEKL. This CDR3 has 16 residues. In DNA form, the CDR3 reads TGCGCCAGCAGCCAAGAGACCGGGACAAGTGACTACGAGCAGTTCTTC. It codes for CASSQETGTSDYEQFF.

The rearrangement joins TRBV30 to TRBJ2-3; tentative D call: TRBD2 (7 bases). This CDR3 region has 14 residues. Trimming left V 0 bases short and J 6 bases short, with 13 bases between. The germline V gene has CDR1 GTSNPN and CDR2 SVGIG (reference sequence). The DNA for the CDR3 is TGTGCCTGGAGTGTAGGAGGGGGGGGGGATACGCAGTATTTT. Protein product: CAWSVGGGGDTQYF.

This chain uses TRBV4-1 with TRBJ2-7; maybe TRBD1 (7 bases). The CDR3 loop spans 15 amino acids. Germline V gene sequence: CDR1 MGHRA, CDR2 YSYEKL. V was clipped by 1 base and J by 3 bases, with 13 bases between them. The CDR3 DNA reads as TGCGCCAGCAGCCAAGTCAGCCAGGGGGGCTACGAGCAGTACTTC. It is translated as CASSQVSQGGYEQYF.

V usage is TRBV7-2 and J usage is TRBJ1-2; TRBD1 matches at 9 bases. J was trimmed by 7 bases and V by 5 bases; bases with no gene match: 5. Germline V lookup: CDR1 SGHTA, CDR2 FQGNSA. CDR3 length: 13 residues. The CDR3 nucleotides read TGTGCCAGCAGCCCCCGGACAGGGGCTGGCTACACCTTC. This sequence encodes CASSPRTGAGYTF.

The chain's CDR3 is CSVVAGRHTDTQYF. The CDR3 DNA reads TGCAGCGTTGTAGCGGGACGACACACAGATACGCAGTATTTT. The chain combines TRBV29-1 with TRBJ2-3; 8 bases line up with TRBD2. V lost 4 bases to trimming and J lost 2 bases; unmatched junction nucleotides: 5. Germline V lookup: CDR1 SQVTM, CDR2 ANQGSEA. CDR3 length: 14 amino acids.

This clonotype occurred a few times. The chain carries TRBV18 and TRBJ1-2; D is unresolved. The CDR3 sequence is 14 residues long. Germline V gene data show CDR1 as KGHSH and CDR2 as LQKENI. Deletions cut 5 bases from V and 5 bases from J, with 15 bases between. The CDR3 sequence: CASSTPGSVYGYTF. The CDR3 DNA sequence: TGTGCCAGCTCAACCCCTGGCAGTGTTTATGGCTACACCTTC.

This clonotype was detected many times. V usage is TRBV18 and J usage is TRBJ2-7, with D possibly TRBD2 on 6 matching bases. CDR1 is KGHSH, CDR2 LQKENI, per germline. The CDR3 has 12 amino acids. The V end was cut by 4 bases, the J end by 5 bases, with 9 bases between. Here the CDR3 reads CASSLTGDEQYF. The CDR3 DNA reads as TGTGCCAGCTCACTTACGGGAGACGAGCAGTACTTC.

This chain connects TRBV4-2 to TRBJ2-2; D is possibly TRBD1 or TRBD2 (5 bases each). Trimming left V 0 bases short and J 6 bases short, with 11 bases between. The CDR3 is 15 amino acids. The V gene's germline CDR1 is LGHNA and CDR2 YNFKEQ. In nucleotides, the CDR3 is TGTGCCAGCAGCCAAGATCGAGGGGTTCCCGGGGAGCTGTTTTTT. Amino acid sequence: CASSQDRGVPGELFF.

Concerning this clonotype itself: Being one base from a much bigger clone, this may be a read error. V is TRBV29-1 and J is TRBJ2-1; TRBD2 matches 7 bases. Germline-derived CDR1 and CDR2 are SQVTM and ANQGSEA. The CDR3 is 14 residues long. The CDR3 DNA sequence: TGCAACGTTGATAAGGCGGGAGTCACGAACGAGCAGTTCTTC. The encoded protein is CNVDKAGVTNEQFF.

This clonotype has ten or more counts. The junction does not match germline at one end; this may be a read error. The chain combines TRBV28 with TRBJ2-1, with TRBD2 as a possible D gene (6 bases). Germline values: CDR1 MDHEN, CDR2 SYDVKM. This CDR3 is built from 18 residues. The CDR3, as DNA: TGTGCCAGCAGCTTATCCTCGGGACTGGGGAGCTCCTACAATGAGCAGTTCTTC. The encoded protein is CASSLSSGLGSSYNEQFF. The whole variable domain, filled in from reference TRBV28 and TRBJ2-1, reads DVKVTQSSRYLVKRTGEKVFLECVQDMDHENMFWYRQDPGLGLRLIYFSYDVKMKEKGDIPEGYSVSREKKERFSLILESASTNQTSMYLCASSLSSGLGSSYNEQFFGPGTRLTVL.

This clonotype was counted ten times or more. The chain has TRBV12-3 or TRBV12-4 and TRBJ2-2, with a weak D call TRBD2 (6 bases). V shed 5 bases and J shed 1 base, with 14 bases lying between them. This CDR3 has 16 amino acids. The CDR3 protein is CASSARLGMNTGELFF. CDR3 coding DNA: TGTGCCAGCAGTGCCCGACTAGGGATGAACACCGGGGAGCTGTTTTTT.

At least ten counts were recorded for this clonotype. The V and J genes are TRBV20-1 and TRBJ2-7; TRBD2 is a possible D gene (5 bases). This CDR3 has 12 amino acids. V lost 3 bases and J 3 bases, leaving 9 bases between the germline ends. Germline assignment: CDR1 DFQATT and CDR2 SNEGSKA (reference sequence). Here the CDR3 reads CSASDGVYEQYF. CDR3 DNA: TGCAGTGCTAGCGACGGGGTCTACGAGCAGTACTTC.

This clonotype was picked up many times. The V call is TRBV12-3 or TRBV12-4, the J call TRBJ2-1, with 8 positions matching TRBD1. CDR3 length: 15 amino acids. V lost 5 bases to trimming and J lost 6 bases; unmatched junction nucleotides: 9. This CDR3 is CASSPMGTGTNEQFF. The CDR3 nucleotides are TGTGCCAGCAGTCCCATGGGGACAGGTACCAATGAGCAGTTCTTC.

This clonotype was detected ten times or more. This chain connects TRBV7-9 to TRBJ2-2; D is perhaps TRBD1 or TRBD2 (5 bases each). The CDR3 length is 17 residues. V lost 5 bases to trimming and J lost 0 bases, with 16 bases between them. Looked up from germline, CDR1 is SEHNR and CDR2 is FQNEAQ (reference sequence). CDR3 loop: CASSPPSGTTNTGELFF. DNA for the CDR3: TGTGCCAGCAGCCCCCCCTCCGGGACGACGAACACCGGGGAGCTGTTTTTT.

This clonotype was observed at least ten times. The rearrangement joins TRBV12-3 or TRBV12-4 to TRBJ2-3; D is tentatively TRBD1 or TRBD2 (5 bases each). The CDR3 spans 16 residues. V lost 2 bases to trimming and J lost 6 bases, with 18 bases between them. Written as DNA, the CDR3 is TGTGCCAGCAGTTTATGGGGGAATCCGAAAATTGATACGCAGTATTTT. Translated, it gives CASSLWGNPKIDTQYF.